This T cell receptor beta chain is from a study of T-cell memory formation after mild COVID-19. Each CDR3 protein is one row after TCRdb ran MiXCR on the 5' RACE reads. Among 250,000 to 350,000 distinct CDR3 sequences, roughly an eighth were seen once, and the ten largest hold 21%. The CDR3 is made up of 13 amino acids. CDR1 is SGHDT and CDR2 is YYEEEE in the germline V gene. Trimming removed 6 bases from V and 4 bases from J, with 14 bases in between. This clonotype was found a few times. This receptor was obtained from a man younger than 35 who had mild COVID-19 (a few samples of this study predate the infection). Cell type and time point are not known. Sequenced sample: PBMCs or a T cell subset sorted from them (not recorded which). The J gene is TRBJ2-7, the V gene TRBV5-6; maybe TRBD2 (6 bases). The CDR3: CASTWVRGYEQYF. The CDR3, as DNA: TGTGCCAGCACCTGGGTCCGGGGGTACGAGCAGTACTTC. Drawing the rest from reference TRBV5-6 and TRBJ2-7, the complete variable domain is DAGVTQSPTHLIKTRGQQVTLRCSPKSGHDTVSWYQQALGQGPQFIFQYYEEEERQRGNFPDRFSGHQFPNYSSELNVNALLLGDSALYLCASTWVRGYEQYFGPGTRLTVT.